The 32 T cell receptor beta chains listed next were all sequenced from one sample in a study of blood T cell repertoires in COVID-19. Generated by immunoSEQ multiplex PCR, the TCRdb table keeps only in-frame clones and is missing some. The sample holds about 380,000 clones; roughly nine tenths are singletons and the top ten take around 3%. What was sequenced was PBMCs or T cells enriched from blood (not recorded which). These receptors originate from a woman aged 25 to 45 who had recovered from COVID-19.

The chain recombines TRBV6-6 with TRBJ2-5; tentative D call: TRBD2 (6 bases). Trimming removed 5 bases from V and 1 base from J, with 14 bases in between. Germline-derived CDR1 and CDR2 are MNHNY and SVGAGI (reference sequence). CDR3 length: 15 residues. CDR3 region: CASSPTPSVQETQYF. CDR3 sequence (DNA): TGTGCCAGCAGTCCCACCCCTAGCGTCCAAGAGACCCAGTACTTC.

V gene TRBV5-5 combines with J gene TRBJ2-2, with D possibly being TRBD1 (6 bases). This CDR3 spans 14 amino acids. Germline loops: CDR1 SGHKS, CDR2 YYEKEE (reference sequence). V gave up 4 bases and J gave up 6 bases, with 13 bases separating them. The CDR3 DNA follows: TGTGCCAGCAGCCCACAGGGTAGTCCCGGGGAGCTGTTTTTT. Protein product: CASSPQGSPGELFF.

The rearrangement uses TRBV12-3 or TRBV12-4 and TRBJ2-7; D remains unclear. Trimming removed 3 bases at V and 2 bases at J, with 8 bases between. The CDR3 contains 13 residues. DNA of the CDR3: TGTGCCAGCAGTTTTTACAGCCCCTACGAGCAGTACTTC. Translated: CASSFYSPYEQYF.

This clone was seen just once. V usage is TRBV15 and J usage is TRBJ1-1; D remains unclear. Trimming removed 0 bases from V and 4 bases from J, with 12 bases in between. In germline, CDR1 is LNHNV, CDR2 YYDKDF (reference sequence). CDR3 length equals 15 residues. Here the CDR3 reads CATSRDGQVVTEAFF. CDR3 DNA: TGTGCCACCAGCAGAGATGGCCAGGTGGTCACTGAAGCTTTCTTT.

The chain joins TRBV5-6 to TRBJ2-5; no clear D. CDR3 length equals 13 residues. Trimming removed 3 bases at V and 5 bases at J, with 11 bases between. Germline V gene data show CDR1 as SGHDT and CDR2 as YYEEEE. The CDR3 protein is CASSSSTLETQYF. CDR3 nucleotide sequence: TGTGCCAGCAGCTCATCTACGCTCGAGACCCAGTACTTC.

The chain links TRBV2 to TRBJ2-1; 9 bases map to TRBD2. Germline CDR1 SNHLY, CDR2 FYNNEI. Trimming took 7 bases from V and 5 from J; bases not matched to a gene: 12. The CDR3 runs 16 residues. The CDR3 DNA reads TGTGCCAGCACTACTAGCGGGCTGGCCGGCGACAATGAGCAGTTCTTC. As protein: CASTTSGLAGDNEQFF.

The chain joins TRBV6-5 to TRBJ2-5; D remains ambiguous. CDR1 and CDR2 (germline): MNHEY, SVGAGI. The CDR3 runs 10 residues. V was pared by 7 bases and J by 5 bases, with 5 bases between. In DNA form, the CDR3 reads TGTGCCAGCAAAGAGGAGACCCAGTACTTC. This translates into CASKEETQYF.

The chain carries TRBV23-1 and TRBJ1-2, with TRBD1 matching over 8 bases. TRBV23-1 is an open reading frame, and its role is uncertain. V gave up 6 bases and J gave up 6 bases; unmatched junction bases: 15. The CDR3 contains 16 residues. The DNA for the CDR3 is TGCGCCAGCAGCCTTCAATCGGATCCAGGGGGCGATGGCTACACCTTC. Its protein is CASSLQSDPGGDGYTF.

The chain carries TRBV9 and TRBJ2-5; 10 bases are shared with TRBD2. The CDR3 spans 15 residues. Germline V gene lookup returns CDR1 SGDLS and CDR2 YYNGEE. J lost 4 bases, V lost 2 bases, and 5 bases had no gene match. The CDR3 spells CASSVSGGAGETQYF. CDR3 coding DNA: TGTGCCAGCAGCGTGAGCGGGGGGGCCGGAGAGACCCAGTACTTC.

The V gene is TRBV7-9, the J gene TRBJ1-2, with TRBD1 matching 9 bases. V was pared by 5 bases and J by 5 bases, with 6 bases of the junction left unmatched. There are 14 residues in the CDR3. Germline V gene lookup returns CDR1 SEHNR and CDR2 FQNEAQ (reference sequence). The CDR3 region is CASSPPTGGYGYTF. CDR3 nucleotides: TGTGCCAGCAGCCCTCCGACAGGGGGATATGGCTACACCTTC.

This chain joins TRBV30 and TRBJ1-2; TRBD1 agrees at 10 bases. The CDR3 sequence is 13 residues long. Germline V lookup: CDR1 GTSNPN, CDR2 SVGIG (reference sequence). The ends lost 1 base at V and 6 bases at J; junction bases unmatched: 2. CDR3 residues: CAWSAGTGDGYTF. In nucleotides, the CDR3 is TGTGCCTGGAGTGCCGGGACAGGGGATGGCTACACCTTC.

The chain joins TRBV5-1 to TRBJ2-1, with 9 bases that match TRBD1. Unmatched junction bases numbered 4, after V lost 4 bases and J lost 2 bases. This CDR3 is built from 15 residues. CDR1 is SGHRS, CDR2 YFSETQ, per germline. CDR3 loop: CASSPGQGPYNEQFF. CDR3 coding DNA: TGCGCCAGCAGCCCGGGACAGGGACCCTACAATGAGCAGTTCTTC. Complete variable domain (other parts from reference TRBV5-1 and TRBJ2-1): KAGVTQTPRYLIKTRGQQVTLSCSPISGHRSVSWYQQTPGQGLQFLFEYFSETQRNKGNFPGRFSGRQFSNSRSEMNVSTLELGDSALYLCASSPGQGPYNEQFFGPGTRLTVL.

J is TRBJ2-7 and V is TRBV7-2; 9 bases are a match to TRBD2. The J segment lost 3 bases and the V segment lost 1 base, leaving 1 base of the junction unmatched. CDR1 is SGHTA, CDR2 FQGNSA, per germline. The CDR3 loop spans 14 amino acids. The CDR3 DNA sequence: TGTGCCAGCAGCTTAGTTAGCGGGAGCTACGAGCAGTACTTC. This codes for CASSLVSGSYEQYF.

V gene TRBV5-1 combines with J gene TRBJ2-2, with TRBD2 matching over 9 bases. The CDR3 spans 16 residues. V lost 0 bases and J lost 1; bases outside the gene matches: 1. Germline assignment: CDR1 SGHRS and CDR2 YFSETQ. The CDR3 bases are TGCGCCAGCAGCTTGGGACTAGCGGTGAACACCGGGGAGCTGTTTTTT. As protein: CASSLGLAVNTGELFF.

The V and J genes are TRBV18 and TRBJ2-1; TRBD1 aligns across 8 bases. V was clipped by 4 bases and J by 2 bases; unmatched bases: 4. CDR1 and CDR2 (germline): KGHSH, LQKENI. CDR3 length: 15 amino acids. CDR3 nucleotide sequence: TGTGCCAGCTCACGCCCACAGGGGGCCTACAATGAGCAGTTCTTC. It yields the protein CASSRPQGAYNEQFF.

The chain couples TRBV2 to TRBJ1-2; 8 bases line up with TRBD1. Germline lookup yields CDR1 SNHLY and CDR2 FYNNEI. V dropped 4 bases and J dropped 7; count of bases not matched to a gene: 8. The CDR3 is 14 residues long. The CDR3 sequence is CASSAQGEPSGYTF. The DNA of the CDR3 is TGTGCCAGCAGTGCACAGGGGGAACCTTCTGGCTACACCTTC.

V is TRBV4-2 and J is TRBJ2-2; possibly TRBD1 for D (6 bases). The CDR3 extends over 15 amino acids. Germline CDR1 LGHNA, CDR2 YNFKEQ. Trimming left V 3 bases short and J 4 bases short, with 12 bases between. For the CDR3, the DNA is TGTGCCAGCAGCCAGGAGACAGGTTCCACCGGGGAGCTGTTTTTT. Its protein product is CASSQETGSTGELFF.

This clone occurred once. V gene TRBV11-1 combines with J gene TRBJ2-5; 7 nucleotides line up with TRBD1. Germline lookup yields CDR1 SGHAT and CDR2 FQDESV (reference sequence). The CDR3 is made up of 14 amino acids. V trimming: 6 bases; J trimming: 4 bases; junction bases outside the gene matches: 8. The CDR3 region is CASRTTGSVETQYF. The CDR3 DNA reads TGTGCCAGCAGGACGACAGGGTCCGTAGAGACCCAGTACTTC.

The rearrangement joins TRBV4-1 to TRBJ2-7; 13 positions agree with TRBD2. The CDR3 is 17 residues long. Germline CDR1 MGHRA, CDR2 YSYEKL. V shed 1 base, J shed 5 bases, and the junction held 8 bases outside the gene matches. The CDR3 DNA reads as TGCGCCAGCAGCCAAGCCACTAGCGGGGGGGCAGCGGACGAGCAGTACTTC. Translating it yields CASSQATSGGAADEQYF.

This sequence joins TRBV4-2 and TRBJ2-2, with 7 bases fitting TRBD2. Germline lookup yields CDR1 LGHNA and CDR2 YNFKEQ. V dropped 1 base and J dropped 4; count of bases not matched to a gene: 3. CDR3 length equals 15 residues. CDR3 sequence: CASSQGGGTTGELFF. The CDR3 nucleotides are TGTGCCAGCAGCCAAGGGGGGGGGACCACCGGGGAGCTGTTTTTT.

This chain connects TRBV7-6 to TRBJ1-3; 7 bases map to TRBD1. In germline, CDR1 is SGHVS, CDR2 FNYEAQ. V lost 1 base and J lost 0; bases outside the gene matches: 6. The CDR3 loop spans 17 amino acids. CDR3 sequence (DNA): TGTGCCAGCAGCTTAGGAGGGACAGCGTTCTCTGGAAACACCATATATTTT. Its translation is CASSLGGTAFSGNTIYF.

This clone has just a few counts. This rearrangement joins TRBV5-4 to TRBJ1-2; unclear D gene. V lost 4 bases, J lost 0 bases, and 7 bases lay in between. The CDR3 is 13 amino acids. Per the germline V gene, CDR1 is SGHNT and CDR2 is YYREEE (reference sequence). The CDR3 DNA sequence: TGTGCCAGCAGCCGGGAACCTAACTATGGCTACACCTTC. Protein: CASSREPNYGYTF.

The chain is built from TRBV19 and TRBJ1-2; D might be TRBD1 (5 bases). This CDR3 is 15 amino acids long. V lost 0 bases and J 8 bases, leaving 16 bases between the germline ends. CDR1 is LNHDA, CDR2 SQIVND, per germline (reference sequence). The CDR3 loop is CASSIDLSGYGGYTF. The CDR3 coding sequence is TGTGCCAGTAGTATAGATCTATCAGGGTACGGCGGCTACACCTTC.

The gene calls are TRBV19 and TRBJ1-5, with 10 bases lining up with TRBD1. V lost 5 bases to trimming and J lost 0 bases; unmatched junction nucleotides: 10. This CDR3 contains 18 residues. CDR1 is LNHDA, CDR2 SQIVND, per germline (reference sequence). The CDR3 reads CASSGDRGNWGSNQPQHF. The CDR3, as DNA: TGTGCCAGTAGTGGGGACAGGGGAAATTGGGGTAGCAATCAGCCCCAGCATTTT.

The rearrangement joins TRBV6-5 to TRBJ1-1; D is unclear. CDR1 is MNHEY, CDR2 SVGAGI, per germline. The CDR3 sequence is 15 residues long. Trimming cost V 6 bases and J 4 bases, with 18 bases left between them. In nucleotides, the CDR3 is TGTGCCAGCAGCCAGCCGGGGTTGTTGGGCACTGAAGCTTTCTTT. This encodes CASSQPGLLGTEAFF.

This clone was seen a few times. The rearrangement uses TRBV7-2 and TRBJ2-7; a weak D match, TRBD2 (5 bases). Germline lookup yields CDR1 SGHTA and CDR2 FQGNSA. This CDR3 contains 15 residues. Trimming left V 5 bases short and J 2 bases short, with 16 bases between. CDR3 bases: TGTGCCAGCAGCCCCACCACTAGAGGCCCCTACGAGCAGTACTTC. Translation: CASSPTTRGPYEQYF.

DNA for the CDR3: TGCGCCAGCAGTGAGCGACTAGCGGGCTACAATGAGCAGTTCTTC. Its translation: CASSERLAGYNEQFF. V is TRBV10-2 and J is TRBJ2-1; TRBD2 aligns across 10 bases. The germline gives CDR1 WSHSY, CDR2 SAAADI. V trimming: 2 bases; J trimming: 3 bases; junction bases outside the gene matches: 1. CDR3 size: 15 residues.

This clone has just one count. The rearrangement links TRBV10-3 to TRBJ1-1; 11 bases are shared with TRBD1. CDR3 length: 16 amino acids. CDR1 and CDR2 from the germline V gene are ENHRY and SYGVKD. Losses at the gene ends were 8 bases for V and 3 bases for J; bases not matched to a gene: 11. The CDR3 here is CAIGALGTGGDTEAFF. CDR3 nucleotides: TGTGCCATCGGAGCCCTAGGGACAGGGGGAGACACTGAAGCTTTCTTT.

The CDR3 DNA is TGTGCCAGCAGCGGGTTAGCGGGAGGGCCAGGCGAGCAGTACTTC. This encodes CASSGLAGGPGEQYF. The chain combines TRBV7-9 with TRBJ2-7, with 11 bases aligning to TRBD2. Germline V gene lookup returns CDR1 SEHNR and CDR2 FQNEAQ (reference sequence). The trim removed 5 bases at V and 6 bases at J, leaving 9 bases unmatched. This CDR3 spans 15 amino acids.

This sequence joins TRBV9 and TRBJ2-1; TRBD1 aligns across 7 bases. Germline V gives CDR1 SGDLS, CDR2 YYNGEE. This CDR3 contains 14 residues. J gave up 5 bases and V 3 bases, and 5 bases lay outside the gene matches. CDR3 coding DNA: TGTGCCAGCAGCGCACCGGACAGGAACAATGAGCAGTTCTTC. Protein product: CASSAPDRNNEQFF.

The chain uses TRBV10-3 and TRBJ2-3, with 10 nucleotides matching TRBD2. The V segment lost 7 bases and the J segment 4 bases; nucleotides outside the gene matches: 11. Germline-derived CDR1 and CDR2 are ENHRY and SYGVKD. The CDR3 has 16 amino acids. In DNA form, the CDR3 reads TGTGCCATCAATGGTAGGGAGCGGGGGGGCGCAGATACGCAGTATTTT. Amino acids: CAINGRERGGADTQYF.

The CDR3 DNA follows: TGTGCCAGCAGTAGACTAGCGGGATCACACAATGAGCAGTTCTTC. Residues: CASSRLAGSHNEQFF. The chain combines TRBV27 with TRBJ2-1; 11 bases are shared with TRBD2. The CDR3 spans 15 residues. Trimming cost V 5 bases and J 5 bases; bases outside gene matches: 5. Per the germline V gene, CDR1 is MNHEY and CDR2 is SMNVEV (reference sequence).